Sequencing of this T cell receptor beta chain was carried out in a study of T-cell memory formation after mild COVID-19. Each CDR3 protein gets one entry after TCRdb re-called the 5' RACE reads with MiXCR. The sample includes roughly 370,000 distinct CDR3 sequences, about 17% of them seen just once. Study findings and constraints: Among clones contracting day 15 to 85, CD4/CD8 was balanced, whereas later expanders leaned CD4+.

This clonotype was seen only a few times. Its specificity is not known. The sequence came from a man between 18 and 29 years old who had mild COVID-19 (a few samples of this study predate the infection). Cell type and time point are not known. The specimen sequenced was PBMCs or a T cell subset sorted from them (not recorded which).

In DNA form, the CDR3 reads TGCAGTGCTAGACGGGTGGAGGACTATGGCTACACCTTC. This gives the protein CSARRVEDYGYTF. The V call is TRBV20-1, the J call TRBJ1-2; D call uncertain. CDR1 and CDR2 from the germline V gene are DFQATT and SNEGSKA (reference sequence). The CDR3 contains 13 residues. Trimming took 2 bases from V and 3 from J, leaving 10 bases between them.